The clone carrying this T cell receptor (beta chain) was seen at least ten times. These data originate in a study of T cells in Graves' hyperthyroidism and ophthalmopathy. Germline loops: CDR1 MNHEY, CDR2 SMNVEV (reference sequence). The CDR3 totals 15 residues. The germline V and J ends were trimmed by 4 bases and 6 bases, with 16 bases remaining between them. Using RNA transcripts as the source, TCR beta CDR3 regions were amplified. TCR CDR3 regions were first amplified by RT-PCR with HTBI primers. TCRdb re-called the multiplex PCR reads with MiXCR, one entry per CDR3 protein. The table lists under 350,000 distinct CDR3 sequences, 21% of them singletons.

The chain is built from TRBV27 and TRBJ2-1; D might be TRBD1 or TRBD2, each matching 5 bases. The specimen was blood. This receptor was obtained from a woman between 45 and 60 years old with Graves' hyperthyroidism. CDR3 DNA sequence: TGTGCCAGCAGTTCTTTGGGGGAACCTCCCAATGAGCAGTTCTTC. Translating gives CASSSLGEPPNEQFF.